Each of the 26 T cell receptor beta chains below was sequenced from the same sample in a study of shared clonotypes between healthy human individuals. Profiled with immunoSEQ multiplex PCR; TCRdb holds only in-frame clones, not every one. The sample lists over 850,000 clones; more than 75% were seen once. The sample was memory CD4+ T cells from PBMCs. Sample subset: CD45RA-negative fraction. The receptors were sampled from a man aged 18 to 29 in good health. Some clones in this sample may be carry-over from other donors' samples.

This chain joins TRBV28 and TRBJ1-5, with TRBD1 identical over 7 bases. This CDR3 region has 15 residues. CDR1 and CDR2 from the germline V gene are MDHEN and SYDVKM. The ends lost 4 bases at V and 4 bases at J; junction bases unmatched: 7. CDR3 nucleotide sequence: TGTGCCAGCAGTTCCCGACAGGGACGGAATCAGCCCCAGCATTTT. This translates into CASSSRQGRNQPQHF.

This rearrangement joins TRBV10-1 to TRBJ2-7; 7 nucleotides match TRBD2. Germline-derived CDR1 and CDR2 are WNHNN and SYGVQD (reference sequence). This CDR3 spans 13 amino acids. J lost 1 base, V lost 4 bases, and 1 base had no gene match. The DNA for the CDR3 is TGCGCCAGCAGTGCTAGCGGATCCTACGAGCAGTACTTC. Protein: CASSASGSYEQYF.

The chain uses TRBV2 and TRBJ1-4, with D possibly TRBD1 on 5 matching bases. CDR1 and CDR2 from the germline V gene are SNHLY and FYNNEI. V lost 6 bases to trimming and J lost 5 bases, with 16 bases between them. This CDR3 has 15 amino acids. Written as DNA, the CDR3 is TGTGCCAGCAGCCCCAGACAGTTCATCAATGAAAAACTGTTTTTT. It encodes CASSPRQFINEKLFF.

This clone was detected only once. The CDR3 DNA reads TGTGCCAGCAGCTTATGGTCAATTGTAAGCCCTTTCTGGACTGAAGCTTTCTTT. Protein sequence: CASSLWSIVSPFWTEAFF. The chain employs TRBV7-9 and TRBJ1-1; no clear D gene. This CDR3 region has 18 residues. V lost 2 bases and J 5 bases, leaving 24 bases between the germline ends. Looked up from germline, CDR1 is SEHNR and CDR2 is FQNEAQ (reference sequence). The whole variable domain, remainder taken from reference TRBV7-9 and TRBJ1-1, is DTGVSQNPRHKITKRGQNVTFRCDPISEHNRLYWYRQTLGQGPEFLTYFQNEAQLEKSRLLSDRFSAERPKGSFSTLEIQRTEQGDSAMYLCASSLWSIVSPFWTEAFFGQGTRLTVV.

The chain has TRBV9 and TRBJ2-3, with D unresolved. Per the germline V gene, CDR1 is SGDLS and CDR2 is YYNGEE. The CDR3 runs to 15 residues. Trimming stripped 3 bases from V and 3 bases from J, with 14 bases between. DNA for the CDR3: TGTGCCAGCAGCGCAAGACGTTCAGCTACAGATACGCAGTATTTT. It codes for CASSARRSATDTQYF.

The chain uses TRBV9 and TRBJ2-1; tentatively, D is TRBD2 (5 bases). Germline CDR1 is SGDLS and CDR2 is YYNGEE. This CDR3 contains 16 residues. Trimming pared 3 bases from V and 5 bases from J, leaving 18 bases between. CDR3 sequence: CASSGIRGPRDNEQFF. The CDR3 DNA follows: TGTGCCAGCAGCGGAATACGAGGGCCCCGCGACAATGAGCAGTTCTTC.

This chain connects TRBV4-2 to TRBJ1-6; 7 bases align to TRBD1. V trimming: 3 bases; J trimming: 5 bases; junction bases outside the gene matches: 10. Per germline, CDR1 LGHNA and CDR2 YNFKEQ. The CDR3 runs to 17 residues. The CDR3 region is CASSQPIFTGDNSPLHF. For the CDR3, the DNA is TGTGCCAGCAGCCAGCCCATCTTTACAGGGGATAATTCACCCCTCCACTTT.

This chain connects TRBV10-3 to TRBJ2-1, with a tentative D call TRBD1 (5 bases). There are 14 residues in the CDR3. Germline V gene sequence: CDR1 ENHRY, CDR2 SYGVKD. V dropped 3 bases and J dropped 1 base, with 7 bases sitting between them. CDR3 sequence: CAISDPGSYNEQFF. The DNA of the CDR3 is TGTGCCATCAGTGACCCAGGGTCCTACAATGAGCAGTTCTTC.

This clone was counted only a few times. J is TRBJ1-1 and V is TRBV5-1; no definite D call. Germline V gene lookup returns CDR1 SGHRS and CDR2 YFSETQ. Trimming shortened V by 5 bases and J by 5 bases, and 7 bases separated the two germline ends. This CDR3 has 11 residues. DNA for the CDR3: TGCGCCAGCAGAGGGCCGACTGAAGCTTTCTTT. Translating it yields CASRGPTEAFF.

The chain couples TRBV5-1 to TRBJ1-5; D might be TRBD1 (5 bases). The V gene's germline CDR1 is SGHRS and CDR2 YFSETQ. With 0 bases removed from V and 7 bases from J, the gap between germline ends came to 14 bases. This CDR3 is built from 15 residues. The CDR3 spells CASSLEGNYQQPQHF. CDR3 bases: TGCGCCAGCAGCTTGGAGGGGAACTATCAACAGCCCCAGCATTTT.

In DNA form, the CDR3 reads TGTGCCAGCAGCTTGGGATTCACCGGGGAGCTGTTTTTT. It specifies CASSLGFTGELFF. The chain is built from TRBV5-6 and TRBJ2-2; D is unresolved. The V end lost 0 bases, the J end lost 4 bases, and 4 bases lay between the germline ends. This CDR3 has 13 amino acids. The V gene's germline CDR1 is SGHDT and CDR2 YYEEEE.

The chain couples TRBV11-3 to TRBJ2-5; no definite D call. CDR1 and CDR2 from the germline V gene are SGHNT and YENEEA. This CDR3 comprises 15 residues. V lost 3 bases to trimming and J lost 1 base, with 12 bases between them. The DNA for the CDR3 is TGTGCCAGCAGCTTGGGGTCGCGACGCCAAGAGACCCAGTACTTC. Protein product: CASSLGSRRQETQYF.

V usage is TRBV9 and J usage is TRBJ2-1; unclear D gene. The CDR3 covers 15 residues. V lost 2 bases to trimming and J lost 5 bases, with 14 bases between them. Germline assignment: CDR1 SGDLS and CDR2 YYNGEE. The CDR3 reads CASSVGSNLNNEQFF. The CDR3, as DNA: TGTGCCAGCAGCGTGGGATCCAACCTCAACAATGAGCAGTTCTTC.

Comment on this clone: Only one base separates this from a far larger clonotype, so it likely reflects a read error. The chain has TRBV29-1 and TRBJ2-1, with TRBD1 identical over 10 bases. The CDR3 contains 13 residues. Germline loops: CDR1 SQVTM, CDR2 ANQGSEA. The CDR3 DNA sequence: TGCGGCGTCGGGACAGGGGTGGTCAATGAGCAGTTCTTC. This gives the protein CGVGTGVVNEQFF.

V usage is TRBV25-1 and J usage is TRBJ2-1; 9 bases are shared with TRBD1. V was clipped by 3 bases and J by 8 bases; unmatched bases: 8. Germline V gives CDR1 MGHDK, CDR2 SYGVNS. This CDR3 has 15 residues. CDR3 in amino acids: CASSDPGTGYYEQFF. CDR3 DNA: TGTGCCAGCAGTGACCCCGGGACAGGGTACTATGAGCAGTTCTTC. The full variable domain, in which reference TRBV25-1 and TRBJ2-1 provide the parts outside the CDR3, is EADIYQTPRYLVIGTGKKITLECSQTMGHDKMYWYQQDPGMELHLIHYSYGVNSTEKGDLSSESTVSRIRTEHFPLTLESARPSHTSQYLCASSDPGTGYYEQFFGPGTRLTVL.

J is TRBJ2-2 and V is TRBV4-2; D is perhaps TRBD2 (7 bases). Germline V CDR1 and CDR2: LGHNA, YNFKEQ. V was pared by 0 bases and J by 4 bases, with 15 bases between. This CDR3 is 17 amino acids long. CDR3 loop: CASSQDYGGHATGELFF. In nucleotides, the CDR3 is TGTGCCAGCAGCCAAGATTACGGGGGGCATGCCACCGGGGAGCTGTTTTTT.

The chain couples TRBV2 to TRBJ2-1, with D maybe TRBD1 (6 bases). Germline V CDR1 and CDR2: SNHLY, FYNNEI. This CDR3 region has 13 residues. The ends were cut back, 2 bases at V and 6 bases at J, with 8 bases in the middle. Written as DNA, the CDR3 is TGTGCCAGCAGTGAAAGGGACATCAATGAGCAGTTCTTC. As protein: CASSERDINEQFF.

This sequence joins TRBV2 and TRBJ2-7, with D perhaps assigned TRBD1 or TRBD2 (5 bases each). Trimming shortened V by 9 bases and J by 11 bases, and 20 bases separated the two germline ends. The CDR3 is 12 residues long. Germline values: CDR1 SNHLY, CDR2 FYNNEI. The CDR3 reads CASASPGTAEYF. The CDR3, as DNA: TGTGCCAGTGCTTCTCCGGGGACGGCGGAGTACTTC. Filled out from reference TRBV2 and TRBJ2-7, the complete variable domain reads EPEVTQTPSHQVTQMGQEVILRCVPISNHLYFYWYRQILGQKVEFLVSFYNNEISEKSEIFDDQFSVERPDGSNFTLKIRSTKLEDSAMYFCASASPGTAEYFGPGTRLTVT.

The chain employs TRBV18 and TRBJ1-2; tentative D call: TRBD1 (6 bases). V was trimmed by 5 bases and J by 4 bases, leaving 14 bases between them. Germline-derived CDR1 and CDR2 are KGHSH and LQKENI. The CDR3 contains 14 residues. The CDR3 is CASSSGDEAYGYTF. CDR3 in DNA: TGTGCCAGCTCATCAGGGGATGAAGCCTATGGCTACACCTTC.

This clone was counted a few times. This CDR3 is CASSERWGFTQPQHF. For the CDR3, the DNA is TGTGCCAGCAGCGAAAGGTGGGGGTTCACTCAGCCCCAGCATTTT. This sequence joins TRBV28 and TRBJ1-5; TRBD1 is a possible D gene (5 bases). Germline CDR1 and CDR2: MDHEN and SYDVKM. The CDR3 extends over 15 amino acids. V was pared by 6 bases and J by 6 bases, with 18 bases between.

This clone was detected once. The V call is TRBV5-8, the J call TRBJ2-3, with 8 bases lining up with TRBD1. The CDR3 has 16 amino acids. The J segment lost 0 bases and the V segment lost 5 bases, leaving 8 bases of the junction unmatched. Germline CDR1 is SGHTS and CDR2 is YDEGEE. The CDR3 here is CASRHKRDRSTDTQYF. Written as DNA, the CDR3 is TGTGCCAGCAGACATAAAAGGGACAGGAGCACAGATACGCAGTATTTT.

V and J are TRBV5-4 and TRBJ2-3; D not resolved. In germline, CDR1 is SGHNT, CDR2 YYREEE (reference sequence). V gave up 1 base and J gave up 7 bases, with 7 bases separating them. The CDR3 is made up of 12 amino acids. The CDR3 bases are TGTGCCAGCAGCTTGACCCTAAATACGCAGTATTTT. Translated: CASSLTLNTQYF.

J is TRBJ2-7 and V is TRBV11-2, with D uncertain. This CDR3 contains 15 residues. With 4 bases removed from V and 2 bases from J, the gap between germline ends came to 15 bases. Germline CDR1 is SGHAT and CDR2 is FQNNGV. The DNA for the CDR3 is TGTGCCAGCAGCTCCTCCTACACTGTCCCCTACGAGCAGTACTTC. As protein: CASSSSYTVPYEQYF. Full variable domain (outside the CDR3, taken from reference TRBV11-2 and TRBJ2-7): EAGVAQSPRYKIIEKRQSVAFWCNPISGHATLYWYQQILGQGPKLLIQFQNNGVVDDSQLPKDRFSAERLKGVDSTLKIQPAKLEDSAVYLCASSSSYTVPYEQYFGPGTRLTVT.

This clone was recorded a few times. The chain recombines TRBV9 with TRBJ1-5; D gene ambiguous. Germline CDR1 reads SGDLS; CDR2 reads YYNGEE. V lost 0 bases to trimming and J lost 6 bases, with 10 bases between them. CDR3 size: 14 residues. As DNA, the CDR3 is TGTGCCAGCAGCGTAGGGGTTGGCGGTCAGCCCCAGCATTTT. Its protein is CASSVGVGGQPQHF.

This sequence joins TRBV9 and TRBJ2-2, with D possibly being TRBD2 (6 bases). The CDR3 extends over 16 amino acids. The V end was cut by 0 bases, the J end by 5 bases, with 14 bases between. CDR1 and CDR2 (germline): SGDLS, YYNGEE. Written as DNA, the CDR3 is TGTGCCAGCAGCGTAGCTGGGCGGGGCGGGACCGGGGAGCTGTTTTTT. It yields the protein CASSVAGRGGTGELFF.

This chain joins TRBV18 and TRBJ2-5; weak D call: TRBD1 (6 bases). Deletions cut 2 bases from V and 2 bases from J, with 12 bases between. Germline loops: CDR1 KGHSH, CDR2 LQKENI. This CDR3 has 15 residues. The CDR3 nucleotides are TGTGCCAGCTCACCATGGAGCACAGGGCAAGAGACCCAGTACTTC. The encoded protein is CASSPWSTGQETQYF.